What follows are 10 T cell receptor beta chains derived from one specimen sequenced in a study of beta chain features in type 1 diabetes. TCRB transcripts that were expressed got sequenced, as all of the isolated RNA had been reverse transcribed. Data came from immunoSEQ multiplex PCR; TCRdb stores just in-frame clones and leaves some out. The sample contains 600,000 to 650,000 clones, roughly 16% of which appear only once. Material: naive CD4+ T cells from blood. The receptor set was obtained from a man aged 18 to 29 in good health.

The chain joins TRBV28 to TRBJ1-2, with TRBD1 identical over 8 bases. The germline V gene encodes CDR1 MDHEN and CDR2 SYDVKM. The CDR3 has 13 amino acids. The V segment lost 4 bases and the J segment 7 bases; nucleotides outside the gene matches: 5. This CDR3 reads CASSSQGAGGYTF. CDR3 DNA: TGTGCCAGCAGTTCTCAGGGGGCGGGTGGCTACACCTTC.

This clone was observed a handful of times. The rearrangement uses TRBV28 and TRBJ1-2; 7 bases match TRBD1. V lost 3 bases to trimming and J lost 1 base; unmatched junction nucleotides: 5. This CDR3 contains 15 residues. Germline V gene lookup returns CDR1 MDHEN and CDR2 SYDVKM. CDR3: CASSLGQHSNYGYTF. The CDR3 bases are TGTGCCAGCAGTTTGGGACAGCATAGTAACTATGGCTACACCTTC.

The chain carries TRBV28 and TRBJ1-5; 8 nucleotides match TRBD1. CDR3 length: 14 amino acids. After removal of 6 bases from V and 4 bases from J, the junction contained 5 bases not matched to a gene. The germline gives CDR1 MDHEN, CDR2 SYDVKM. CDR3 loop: CASSTTGGNQPQHF. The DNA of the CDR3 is TGTGCCAGCAGCACCACAGGGGGGAATCAGCCCCAGCATTTT.

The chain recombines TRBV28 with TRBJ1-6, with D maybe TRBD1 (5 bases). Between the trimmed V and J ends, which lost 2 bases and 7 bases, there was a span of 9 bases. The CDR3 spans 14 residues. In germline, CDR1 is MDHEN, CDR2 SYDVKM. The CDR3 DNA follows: TGTGCCAGCAGTTTAGGGGGTGGCAATTCACCCCTCCACTTT. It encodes CASSLGGGNSPLHF.

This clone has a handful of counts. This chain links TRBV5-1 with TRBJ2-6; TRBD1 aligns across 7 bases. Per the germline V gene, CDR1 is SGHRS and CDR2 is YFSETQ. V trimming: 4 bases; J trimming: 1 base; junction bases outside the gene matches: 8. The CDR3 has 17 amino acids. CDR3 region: CASSPRNRGSGANVLTF. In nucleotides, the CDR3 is TGCGCCAGCAGCCCCCGCAACAGGGGATCTGGGGCCAACGTCCTGACTTTC.

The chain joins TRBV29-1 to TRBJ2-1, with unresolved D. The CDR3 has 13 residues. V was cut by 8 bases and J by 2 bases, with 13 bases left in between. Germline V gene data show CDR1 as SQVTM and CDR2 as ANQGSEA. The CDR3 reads CSTPIEPYNEQFF. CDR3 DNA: TGCAGCACCCCTATTGAACCCTACAATGAGCAGTTCTTC.

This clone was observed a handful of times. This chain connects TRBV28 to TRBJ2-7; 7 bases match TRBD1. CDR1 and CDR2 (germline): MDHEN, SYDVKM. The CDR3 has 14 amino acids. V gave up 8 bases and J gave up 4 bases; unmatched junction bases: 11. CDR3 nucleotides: TGTGCCAGCGCCTCATGGGGACAGTCATACGAGCAGTACTTC. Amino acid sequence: CASASWGQSYEQYF.

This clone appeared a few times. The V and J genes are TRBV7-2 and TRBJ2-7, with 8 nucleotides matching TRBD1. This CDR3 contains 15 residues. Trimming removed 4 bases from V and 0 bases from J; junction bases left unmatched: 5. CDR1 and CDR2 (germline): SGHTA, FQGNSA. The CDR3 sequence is CASSSYRGSSYEQYF. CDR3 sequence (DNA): TGTGCCAGCAGCTCGTACAGGGGGAGCTCCTACGAGCAGTACTTC.

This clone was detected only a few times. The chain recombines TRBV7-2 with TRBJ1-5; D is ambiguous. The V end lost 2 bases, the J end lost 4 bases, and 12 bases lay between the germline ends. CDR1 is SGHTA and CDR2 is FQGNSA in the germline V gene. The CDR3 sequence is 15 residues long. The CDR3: CASSLSGGRNQPQHF. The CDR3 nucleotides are TGTGCCAGCAGCTTATCAGGAGGGCGGAATCAGCCCCAGCATTTT.

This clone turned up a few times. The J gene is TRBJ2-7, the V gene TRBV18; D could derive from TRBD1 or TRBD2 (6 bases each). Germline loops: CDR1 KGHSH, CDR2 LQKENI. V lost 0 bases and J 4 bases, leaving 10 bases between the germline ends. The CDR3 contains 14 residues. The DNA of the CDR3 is TGTGCCAGCTCACCACCCGGGGGCGGGTACGAGCAGTACTTC. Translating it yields CASSPPGGGYEQYF.